These 28 T cell receptor beta chains originate from one sample sequenced in a study of cytomegalovirus exposure and HLA in healthy donors. Amplification used 60 Vbeta primers and 13 Jbeta primers. The table came from immunoSEQ multiplex PCR; TCRdb's copy has only in-frame clones and leaves some out. The data contain about 180,000 clones, just under 80% of them singletons. Sample: PBMCs. Receptor source: a woman aged 50 to 60 in good health and CMV-seropositive.

V usage is TRBV19 and J usage is TRBJ2-7, with D possibly matching TRBD1 (6 bases). This CDR3 is 13 amino acids long. Germline loops: CDR1 LNHDA, CDR2 SQIVND (reference sequence). Trimming removed 6 bases from V and 4 bases from J, with 13 bases in between. DNA for the CDR3: TGTGCCAGTAGCGGGGACATTCAATACGAGCAGTACTTC. Amino acid sequence: CASSGDIQYEQYF.

The chain uses TRBV5-1 and TRBJ2-2; D is perhaps TRBD1 (5 bases). The germline V gene has CDR1 SGHRS and CDR2 YFSETQ. The CDR3 is made up of 16 amino acids. Between the trimmed V and J ends, which lost 5 bases and 0 bases, there was a span of 14 bases. CDR3 nucleotide sequence: TGCGCCAGCAGTTACGACAGAGTAACGAACACCGGGGAGCTGTTTTTT. As protein: CASSYDRVTNTGELFF.

This clone was found a few times. The chain has TRBV5-1 and TRBJ2-3; TRBD2 aligns across 11 bases. This CDR3 has 15 residues. In germline, CDR1 is SGHRS, CDR2 YFSETQ. J was trimmed by 5 bases and V by 0 bases; bases with no gene match: 2. The CDR3 spells CASSLGLAGGDTQYF. The CDR3, as DNA: TGCGCCAGCAGCTTGGGGCTAGCGGGGGGAGATACGCAGTATTTT.

CDR3 nucleotide sequence: TGTGCCAGCAGCGTCGAGGGGGGGCCTGGAAACACCATATATTTT. Encoded protein: CASSVEGGPGNTIYF. The chain couples TRBV9 to TRBJ1-3, with a weak D call TRBD1 (6 bases). The V and J ends lost 2 bases and 2 bases respectively, with 11 bases between them. Germline CDR1 and CDR2: SGDLS and YYNGEE. The CDR3 totals 15 residues.

In this sample, this clone is medium-sized (0.01 to 0.1%). The V call is TRBV25-1, the J call TRBJ2-7; 7 nucleotides match TRBD1. The germline V gene encodes CDR1 MGHDK and CDR2 SYGVNS. This CDR3 region has 11 residues. J was trimmed by 8 bases and V by 7 bases; bases with no gene match: 5. The CDR3 protein is CASTRTGQQYF. The CDR3 nucleotides read TGTGCCAGCACCAGGACAGGCCAGCAGTACTTC.

The rearrangement uses TRBV27 and TRBJ2-2; 7 bases fit TRBD1. The CDR3 loop spans 14 amino acids. Trimming at V came to 1 base and at J to 4 bases, leaving 0 bases not matched to a gene. Germline CDR1 and CDR2: MNHEY and SMNVEV (reference sequence). The CDR3 DNA is TGTGCCAGCAGTTTATACAGGGGCACCGGGGAGCTGTTTTTT. Translated: CASSLYRGTGELFF.

The J gene is TRBJ2-2, the V gene TRBV4-2; 9 positions match TRBD2. V was pared by 0 bases and J by 8 bases, with 10 bases of the junction left unmatched. CDR1 and CDR2 (germline): LGHNA, YNFKEQ. The CDR3 runs 17 residues. CDR3 residues: CASSQESGGGATGELFF. CDR3 nucleotides: TGTGCCAGCAGCCAAGAATCTGGCGGGGGGGCAACGGGGGAGCTGTTTTTT.

This clone has just a few counts. This rearrangement joins TRBV5-1 to TRBJ2-7, with unresolved D. The V and J ends lost 0 bases and 2 bases respectively, with 9 bases between them. Germline V gives CDR1 SGHRS, CDR2 YFSETQ. This CDR3 is 14 amino acids long. Here the CDR3 reads CASSLDRVPYEQYF. The CDR3 region has the DNA TGCGCCAGCAGCTTGGATCGTGTCCCCTACGAGCAGTACTTC.

The gene calls are TRBV10-3 and TRBJ2-7, with D possibly being TRBD1 (5 bases). Deletions cut 7 bases from V and 1 base from J, with 8 bases between. Germline assignment: CDR1 ENHRY and CDR2 SYGVKD. CDR3 length: 12 residues. CDR3 residues: CAIKGDSYEQYF. CDR3 DNA sequence: TGTGCCATCAAAGGGGATTCCTACGAGCAGTACTTC.

The V gene is TRBV18, the J gene TRBJ1-6, with 10 bases lining up with TRBD1. Germline loops: CDR1 KGHSH, CDR2 LQKENI. V shed 3 bases and J 10 bases; nucleotides not matched to a gene: 6. The CDR3 runs to 15 residues. The CDR3 DNA follows: TGTGCCAGCTCACCCCTCGACAGGGGGCAATCACCCCTCCACTTT. Its protein product is CASSPLDRGQSPLHF.

This clone appeared a few times. The chain carries TRBV5-1 and TRBJ1-3; TRBD1 matches 7 bases. Germline CDR1 is SGHRS and CDR2 is YFSETQ. The trim removed 1 base at V and 0 bases at J, leaving 4 bases unmatched. The CDR3 spans 16 residues. The CDR3 nucleotides are TGCGCCAGCAGCTTGTACGGACAGGACTCTGGAAACACCATATATTTT. Translation gives CASSLYGQDSGNTIYF. The whole variable domain, filled in from reference TRBV5-1 and TRBJ1-3, reads KAGVTQTPRYLIKTRGQQVTLSCSPISGHRSVSWYQQTPGQGLQFLFEYFSETQRNKGNFPGRFSGRQFSNSRSEMNVSTLELGDSALYLCASSLYGQDSGNTIYFGEGSWLTVV.

This clone has just a few counts. V gene TRBV19 combines with J gene TRBJ1-1; D is possibly TRBD1 (5 bases). Trimming stripped 5 bases from V and 3 bases from J, with 16 bases between. Germline CDR1 and CDR2: LNHDA and SQIVND (reference sequence). The CDR3 is made up of 15 amino acids. CDR3 protein: CASSPGRGGDTEAFF. The CDR3 DNA reads TGTGCCAGTAGTCCCGGGAGGGGAGGGGACACTGAAGCTTTCTTT. The complete variable domain, with remaining parts taken from reference TRBV19 and TRBJ1-1, reads DGGITQSPKYLFRKEGQNVTLSCEQNLNHDAMYWYRQDPGQGLRLIYYSQIVNDFQKGDIAEGYSVSREKKESFPLTVTSAQKNPTAFYLCASSPGRGGDTEAFFGQGTRLTVV.

The chain is built from TRBV19 and TRBJ1-2; D unclear. Trimming removed 1 base at V and 7 bases at J, with 7 bases between. In germline, CDR1 is LNHDA, CDR2 SQIVND (reference sequence). The CDR3 is 12 residues long. The CDR3 region has the DNA TGTGCCAGTAGTATAGCTCGGTCTGGCTACACCTTC. Its translation is CASSIARSGYTF.

The chain is built from TRBV10-3 and TRBJ2-7, with 7 bases matching TRBD2. The CDR3 covers 15 residues. The germline CDR1 and CDR2 sequences are ENHRY and SYGVKD. The ends lost 4 bases at V and 5 bases at J; junction bases unmatched: 11. The CDR3: CAISVREGGRDEQYF. In DNA, the CDR3 is TGTGCCATCAGTGTGAGAGAGGGAGGGAGGGACGAGCAGTACTTC.

This clone was recorded once. The J gene is TRBJ1-2, the V gene TRBV9; TRBD1 aligns across 7 bases. CDR1 and CDR2 from the germline V gene are SGDLS and YYNGEE. Trimming cost V 0 bases and J 2 bases; bases outside gene matches: 1. The length of the CDR3 is 14 residues. The CDR3 region is CASSVEQGNYGYTF. The CDR3 coding sequence is TGTGCCAGCAGCGTAGAACAGGGGAACTATGGCTACACCTTC.

This sequence joins TRBV5-1 and TRBJ1-1; 9 bases agree with TRBD1. Germline lookup yields CDR1 SGHRS and CDR2 YFSETQ. V shed 3 bases, J shed 0 bases, and the junction held 9 bases outside the gene matches. CDR3 length: 17 amino acids. This CDR3 is CASSSLDRGIMNTEAFF. DNA of the CDR3: TGCGCCAGCAGCTCCCTGGACAGGGGCATTATGAACACTGAAGCTTTCTTT.

The J gene is TRBJ1-3, the V gene TRBV18; 9 bases align to TRBD1. The CDR3 spans 16 residues. Per germline, CDR1 KGHSH and CDR2 LQKENI. Germline trimming cut 6 bases from V and 0 bases from J; bases unmatched to any gene: 6. CDR3 amino acids: CASSLQGQGSGNTIYF. In nucleotides, the CDR3 is TGTGCCAGCTCCCTTCAGGGACAGGGCTCTGGAAACACCATATATTTT. The complete variable domain, with remaining parts taken from reference TRBV18 and TRBJ1-3, reads NAGVMQNPRHLVRRRGQEARLRCSPMKGHSHVYWYRQLPEEGLKFMVYLQKENIIDESGMPKERFSAEFPKEGPSILRIQQVVRGDSAAYFCASSLQGQGSGNTIYFGEGSWLTVV.

The V gene is TRBV7-9, the J gene TRBJ1-2, with 7 bases matching TRBD1. Germline V gene data show CDR1 as SEHNR and CDR2 as FQNEAQ (reference sequence). V was pared by 5 bases and J by 3 bases, with 3 bases of the junction left unmatched. This CDR3 is 13 amino acids long. The DNA of the CDR3 is TGTGCCAGCAGCCTAACAGGGGACTATGGCTACACCTTC. Amino acid sequence: CASSLTGDYGYTF.

J is TRBJ1-5 and V is TRBV30; 7 bases align to TRBD1. This CDR3 region has 15 residues. Per the germline V gene, CDR1 is GTSNPN and CDR2 is SVGIG (reference sequence). V dropped 2 bases and J dropped 5; count of bases not matched to a gene: 9. CDR3: CAWSPPGTADQPQHF. The CDR3 DNA reads as TGTGCCTGGAGTCCACCAGGGACAGCTGATCAGCCCCAGCATTTT.

CDR3 nucleotide sequence: TGTGCCAGCAGTTTTAGCGGTGGGAACTATGGCTACACCTTC. Translation: CASSFSGGNYGYTF. V usage is TRBV27 and J usage is TRBJ1-2; D is ambiguous. V was clipped by 3 bases and J by 2 bases, with 10 bases between them. The CDR3 is 14 residues long. CDR1 and CDR2 (germline): MNHEY, SMNVEV (reference sequence).

The V gene is TRBV11-2, the J gene TRBJ1-4; D is possibly TRBD1 (6 bases). The V gene's germline CDR1 is SGHAT and CDR2 FQNNGV. V was pared by 3 bases and J by 7 bases, with 9 bases between. The CDR3 has 13 amino acids. CDR3 region: CASSLGAVEKLFF. CDR3 coding DNA: TGTGCCAGCAGCTTGGGGGCAGTTGAAAAACTGTTTTTT.

In this sample, this clone turned up once. This rearrangement joins TRBV21-1 to TRBJ2-7; TRBD2 is taken as the D call from the table, unchecked against the DNA. TRBV21-1 is recorded as a pseudogene. The CDR3 spans 14 residues. CDR3 DNA sequence: TGTGCCAGCAGCAGGGGGACTGCATCCTACGAGCAGTACTTC. This encodes CASSRGTASYEQYF.

This clone was counted only a few times. V is TRBV11-2 and J is TRBJ2-5; 8 nucleotides match TRBD1. Germline CDR1 reads SGHAT; CDR2 reads FQNNGV. Unmatched junction bases numbered 11, after V lost 5 bases and J lost 3 bases. The CDR3 loop spans 16 amino acids. The CDR3 spells CASSKLAGTGEETQYF. CDR3 coding DNA: TGTGCCAGCAGCAAACTCGCCGGGACAGGAGAAGAGACCCAGTACTTC.

The chain is built from TRBV20-1 and TRBJ2-4; possible D gene TRBD1, 6 bases. From germline, CDR1 is DFQATT and CDR2 SNEGSKA (reference sequence). This CDR3 contains 11 residues. V was clipped by 6 bases and J by 7 bases, with 10 bases between them. DNA of the CDR3: TGCAGTGCGCCTGACAGGAACATTCAGTACTTC. Protein sequence: CSAPDRNIQYF.

The chain combines TRBV18 with TRBJ2-7; TRBD2 might be the D (6 bases). This CDR3 region has 14 residues. Germline V gives CDR1 KGHSH, CDR2 LQKENI. Trimming shortened V by 5 bases and J by 0 bases, and 11 bases separated the two germline ends. The CDR3 DNA follows: TGTGCCAGCTCAGGGACTCTGAGCTCCTACGAGCAGTACTTC. Encoded protein: CASSGTLSSYEQYF.

CDR3 coding DNA: TGTGCCAGCAGCGCACAGGCTGGGGAAAAACTGTTTTTT. Protein product: CASSAQAGEKLFF. J is TRBJ1-4 and V is TRBV9; D may be TRBD1 (5 bases). CDR1 SGDLS and CDR2 YYNGEE come from the germline V gene. The CDR3 contains 13 residues. V lost 3 bases to trimming and J lost 8 bases, with 11 bases between them.

This clone was detected only a few times. The V call is TRBV10-3, the J call TRBJ1-1; TRBD1 matches at 9 bases. CDR1 and CDR2 (germline): ENHRY, SYGVKD. V was clipped by 8 bases and J by 0 bases; unmatched bases: 13. This CDR3 is 17 amino acids long. The CDR3 DNA sequence: TGTGCCATCTTGAATTACGCGACAGGGGGAGTGAACACTGAAGCTTTCTTT. Translating it yields CAILNYATGGVNTEAFF.

The rearrangement joins TRBV5-4 to TRBJ2-3; 8 bases map to TRBD2. CDR1 and CDR2 (germline): SGHNT, YYREEE (reference sequence). The CDR3 runs 16 residues. V was pared by 2 bases and J by 0 bases, with 5 bases of the junction left unmatched. The CDR3 region is CASSFGRGVSTDTQYF. The CDR3 DNA follows: TGTGCCAGCAGCTTTGGGCGGGGGGTTAGCACAGATACGCAGTATTTT.